Following are 21 T cell receptor beta chains from one sample sequenced in a study of T cells after yellow fever vaccination. Each CDR3 protein gets one entry after TCRdb re-called the 5' RACE reads with MiXCR. The table has fewer than 650,000 distinct CDR3 sequences, around a fifth seen once. This specimen was PBMCs, taken more than 20 days after the first yellow fever vaccination. The receptors derive from a man aged 18 to 29 who received the YFV17D yellow fever vaccine.

This clonotype was detected only a few times. The rearrangement uses TRBV7-4 and TRBJ2-7, with 12 bases identical to TRBD1. In germline, CDR1 is SGHVT, CDR2 SQSDAQ. V gave up 11 bases and J gave up 6 bases; unmatched junction bases: 5. The CDR3 runs to 12 residues. CDR3 DNA sequence: TGTGCCCCCTGGGACAGGGGGCCCGAGCAGTACTTC. Translating it yields CAPWDRGPEQYF.

This clonotype was detected a few times. The rearrangement links TRBV29-1 to TRBJ2-3; 8 nucleotides align to TRBD2. The CDR3 is made up of 15 amino acids. The germline gives CDR1 SQVTM, CDR2 ANQGSEA. V was pared by 4 bases and J by 12 bases, with 18 bases of the junction left unmatched. The CDR3 DNA follows: TGCAGCGTTGTCCGCCGCGGGGGGACTTCCCTGTCCCAGTATTTT. It specifies CSVVRRGGTSLSQYF.

The rearrangement uses TRBV4-3 and TRBJ2-3; D is undetermined. Deletions cut 0 bases from V and 2 bases from J, with 12 bases between. The germline V gene encodes CDR1 LGHNA and CDR2 YSLEER. This CDR3 is 16 amino acids long. The CDR3 spells CASSQDFRELTDTQYF. CDR3 in DNA: TGCGCCAGCAGCCAAGATTTTAGGGAACTCACAGATACGCAGTATTTT.

Notes on this clonotype: This may stem from a read error, because a much larger clone lies one nucleotide away. V usage is TRBV19 and J usage is TRBJ2-4; 9 nucleotides agree with TRBD1. Germline CDR1 and CDR2: LNHDA and SQIVND (reference sequence). The CDR3 is made up of 15 amino acids. This CDR3 is CSSSGTGRMENIQYF. CDR3 sequence (DNA): TGTTCCAGTAGTGGGACAGGGAGGATGGAAAACATTCAGTACTTC.

This clonotype was picked up many times. The V gene is TRBV10-2, the J gene TRBJ2-1, with 8 positions matching TRBD2. Germline assignment: CDR1 WSHSY and CDR2 SAAADI. The V segment lost 8 bases and the J segment 7 bases; nucleotides outside the gene matches: 10. This CDR3 comprises 14 residues. The CDR3 spells CASSPGGAGNEQFF. The CDR3, as DNA: TGCGCCAGCTCCCCGGGGGGGGCGGGGAATGAGCAGTTCTTC.

The chain couples TRBV4-1 to TRBJ2-5; D may be TRBD1 or TRBD2 (5 bases each). The CDR3 spans 15 residues. V was cut by 4 bases and J by 4 bases, with 16 bases left in between. Germline CDR1 MGHRA, CDR2 YSYEKL. CDR3 in amino acids: CASSPGDGIGETQYF. As DNA, the CDR3 is TGCGCCAGCAGCCCCGGGGACGGAATAGGAGAGACCCAGTACTTC.

The rearrangement uses TRBV7-2 and TRBJ1-5; D gene ambiguous. This CDR3 contains 13 residues. Germline V gene data show CDR1 as SGHTA and CDR2 as FQGNSA. V was pared by 4 bases and J by 7 bases, with 11 bases between. CDR3 bases: TGTGCCAGCAGCTACATCGGTGGGCAGCCCCAGCATTTT. Protein sequence: CASSYIGGQPQHF.

This clonotype was detected only a few times. The V and J genes are TRBV29-1 and TRBJ1-4, with D tentatively TRBD1 (5 bases). Germline V gene lookup returns CDR1 SQVTM and CDR2 ANQGSEA. Trimming stripped 7 bases from V and 3 bases from J, with 12 bases between. This CDR3 region has 13 residues. The CDR3 is CSAFGGANEKLFF. Written as DNA, the CDR3 is TGCAGCGCCTTCGGGGGGGCTAATGAAAAACTGTTTTTT.

This chain connects TRBV10-2 to TRBJ1-3; 8 bases are a match to TRBD1. J gave up 0 bases and V 0 bases, and 7 bases lay outside the gene matches. Germline assignment: CDR1 WSHSY and CDR2 SAAADI. This CDR3 comprises 18 residues. The CDR3 here is CASSESKTGVYSGNTIYF. The CDR3 DNA follows: TGCGCCAGCAGTGAGTCAAAGACAGGGGTTTACTCTGGAAACACCATATATTTT.

This clonotype was seen more than once but under ten times. The J gene is TRBJ2-5, the V gene TRBV5-1; D uncertain. Germline CDR1 SGHRS, CDR2 YFSETQ. The CDR3 length is 14 residues. Trimming left V 1 base short and J 6 bases short, with 13 bases between. The CDR3 DNA sequence: TGCGCCAGCAGCTTGAGTGAGGCCGCGAAGACCCAGTACTTC. Translating it yields CASSLSEAAKTQYF.

This clonotype was recorded a few times. CDR3 sequence: CASSHSYSSYNEQFF. The CDR3 region has the DNA TGCGCCAGCAGCCACTCATATAGCTCCTACAATGAGCAGTTCTTC. This sequence joins TRBV4-3 and TRBJ2-1; D call uncertain. Germline V gives CDR1 LGHNA, CDR2 YSLEER. Trimming took off 3 bases at V and 0 bases at J, with 9 bases between the two ends. The CDR3 spans 15 residues.

The chain uses TRBV20-1 and TRBJ2-2, with TRBD1 as a possible D gene (5 bases). Germline V gene sequence: CDR1 DFQATT, CDR2 SNEGSKA (reference sequence). The V end was cut by 4 bases, the J end by 0 bases, with 9 bases between. The CDR3 is 14 residues long. Here the CDR3 DNA reads TGCAGTGCTATCAAACAGGCGAACACCGGGGAGCTGTTTTTT. Its translation is CSAIKQANTGELFF.

This clonotype was counted between two and nine times. The chain couples TRBV15 to TRBJ1-5; TRBD1 matches 7 bases. The ends lost 2 bases at V and 1 base at J; junction bases unmatched: 2. Germline values: CDR1 LNHNV, CDR2 YYDKDF (reference sequence). This CDR3 region has 15 residues. The CDR3 reads CATSRQGGSNQPQHF. The CDR3 bases are TGTGCCACCAGCAGACAGGGGGGAAGCAATCAGCCCCAGCATTTT.

This clonotype was found a few times. The chain carries TRBV4-1 and TRBJ2-2; D unresolved. The length of the CDR3 is 11 residues. V was clipped by 4 bases and J by 7 bases, with 4 bases between them. Germline CDR1 MGHRA, CDR2 YSYEKL. CDR3 nucleotides: TGCGCCAGCAGCCTTAACGGGGAGCTGTTTTTT. It encodes CASSLNGELFF.

The J gene is TRBJ2-1, the V gene TRBV4-1; D unresolved. Trimming took 8 bases from V and 1 from J, leaving 15 bases between them. CDR3 length: 15 amino acids. Germline CDR1 is MGHRA and CDR2 is YSYEKL. In DNA form, the CDR3 reads TGCGCCAGCGGGCGGCAGGCACCGTCCTACAATGAGCAGTTCTTC. Amino acids: CASGRQAPSYNEQFF.

This clonotype was observed a handful of times. The rearrangement uses TRBV6-1 and TRBJ2-1; TRBD1 or TRBD2 may be the D gene (5 bases each). V shed 6 bases and J shed 4 bases, with 19 bases lying between them. Germline V gene data show CDR1 as MNHNS and CDR2 as SASEGT. The CDR3 is 16 residues long. CDR3 nucleotide sequence: TGTGCCAGCAGACTGGACCCCATGGGGGAATACAATGAGCAGTTCTTC. Amino acids: CASRLDPMGEYNEQFF.

This clonotype has just a few counts. The genes are TRBV2 and TRBJ2-1; TRBD2 matches at 7 bases. The CDR3 loop spans 17 amino acids. Germline V CDR1 and CDR2: SNHLY, FYNNEI. Losses at the gene ends were 3 bases for V and 8 bases for J; bases not matched to a gene: 16. CDR3 coding DNA: TGTGCCAGCAGTGATGGGGGGGACTTTTCCGCCAAAGATGAGCAGTTCTTC. The encoded protein is CASSDGGDFSAKDEQFF.

The rearrangement joins TRBV28 to TRBJ2-5, with D maybe TRBD1 (6 bases). This CDR3 comprises 14 residues. Germline lookup yields CDR1 MDHEN and CDR2 SYDVKM. With 5 bases removed from V and 5 bases from J, the gap between germline ends came to 15 bases. In DNA form, the CDR3 reads TGTGCCAGCAGTCCGTCGGGACAACGCGAGACCCAGTACTTC. As protein: CASSPSGQRETQYF.

The chain couples TRBV25-1 to TRBJ2-7, with D perhaps TRBD2 (5 bases). V dropped 3 bases and J dropped 5 bases, with 11 bases sitting between them. The length of the CDR3 is 13 residues. Germline V gene sequence: CDR1 MGHDK, CDR2 SYGVNS. In nucleotides, the CDR3 is TGTGCCAGCAGTGATCCGGGGTACCACGAGCAGTACTTC. As protein: CASSDPGYHEQYF.

The gene calls are TRBV9 and TRBJ2-2; TRBD1 matches at 7 bases. The germline V gene encodes CDR1 SGDLS and CDR2 YYNGEE. The CDR3 sequence is 15 residues long. The ends lost 0 bases at V and 5 bases at J; junction bases unmatched: 4. The DNA of the CDR3 is TGTGCCAGCAGCGTAGAGACAGGGAGAACCGGGGAGCTGTTTTTT. It codes for CASSVETGRTGELFF. Together with reference TRBV9 and TRBJ2-2, the CDR3 gives the full variable domain: DSGVTQTPKHLITATGQRVTLRCSPRSGDLSVYWYQQSLDQGLQFLIQYYNGEERAKGNILERFSAQQFPDLHSELNLSSLELGDSALYFCASSVETGRTGELFFGEGSRLTVL.

In its sample, this clonotype was seen a few times. This rearrangement joins TRBV5-1 to TRBJ2-3, with a weak D call TRBD2 (5 bases). The CDR3 runs 14 residues. The germline V and J ends were trimmed by 1 base and 6 bases, with 12 bases remaining between them. CDR1 is SGHRS and CDR2 is YFSETQ in the germline V gene. As DNA, the CDR3 is TGCGCCAGCAGCTTGCGGCTAGCAGGCGATACGCAGTATTTT. Translating gives CASSLRLAGDTQYF.